A single sample gave rise to the 30 T cell receptor beta chains below, sequenced in a study of response to subunit inactivated influenza vaccine. TCRdb called the RT-PCR reads again in MiXCR, with one record for every CDR3 protein. The sample lists 860,000 or so distinct CDR3 sequences, over 20% occurring once. The sample was PBMCs from blood, taken about 5 days after vaccination. Every receptor here comes from a man between 45 and 60 years old who received an inactivated influenza vaccine.

This clonotype was detected only a few times. CDR3 region: CASSFDWQRAGDTQYF. The CDR3, as DNA: TGTGCCAGCAGTTTCGACTGGCAGCGGGCGGGAGATACGCAGTATTTT. The J gene is TRBJ2-3, the V gene TRBV5-6; tentative D call: TRBD2 (6 bases). CDR3 size: 16 residues. V lost 5 bases, J lost 5 bases, and 21 bases lay in between. From germline, CDR1 is SGHDT and CDR2 YYEEEE.

This clonotype has just a few counts. The chain combines TRBV29-1 with TRBJ2-5; 8 bases are a match to TRBD1. This CDR3 is built from 12 residues. CDR1 and CDR2 (germline): SQVTM, ANQGSEA. After removal of 7 bases from V and 5 bases from J, the junction contained 6 bases not matched to a gene. The CDR3 DNA is TGCAGCGGCGGACAGGGATGGGAGACCCAGTACTTC. This sequence encodes CSGGQGWETQYF.

V and J are TRBV30 and TRBJ2-5; 7 nucleotides agree with TRBD1. This CDR3 spans 13 amino acids. The V and J ends lost 1 base and 6 bases, in that order; junction bases with no gene match: 5. The germline gives CDR1 GTSNPN, CDR2 SVGIG (reference sequence). The CDR3, as DNA: TGTGCCTGGAGTGGGGACAGTAAGAAGACCCAGTACTTC. Encoded protein: CAWSGDSKKTQYF. The whole variable domain, remainder taken from reference TRBV30 and TRBJ2-5, is SQTIHQWPATLVQPVGSPLSLECTVEGTSNPNLYWYRQAAGRGLQLLFYSVGIGQISSEVPQNLSASRPQDRQFILSSKKLLLSDSGFYLCAWSGDSKKTQYFGPGTRLLVL.

This sequence joins TRBV21-1 and TRBJ1-1; the table's D call, TRBD1, was not checked against the DNA. TRBV21-1 has pseudogene status. This CDR3 spans 14 amino acids. This chain's CDR3 is CASKAGRRDTEAFF. Here the CDR3 DNA reads TGTGCCAGCAAGGCAGGGCGCCGGGACACTGAAGCTTTCTTT.

This clonotype was counted a few times. Here the CDR3 reads CASSQGVPLDLLEPSGANVLTF. The CDR3 DNA is TGTGCCAGCAGCCAAGGGGTTCCTCTAGATCTCCTTGAACCCTCTGGGGCCAACGTCCTGACTTTC. The rearrangement uses TRBV4-2 and TRBJ2-6, with unresolved D. V was cut by 1 base and J by 0 bases, with 25 bases left in between. The germline gives CDR1 LGHNA, CDR2 YNFKEQ. CDR3 length: 22 residues.

The genes are TRBV20-1 and TRBJ2-3; TRBD2 aligns across 7 bases. This CDR3 has 18 residues. After removal of 0 bases from V and 4 bases from J, the junction contained 16 bases not matched to a gene. Germline CDR1 and CDR2: DFQATT and SNEGSKA (reference sequence). In nucleotides, the CDR3 is TGCAGTGCTAGAGATCCCCAAAGGAGCGGGACGTTACCAGATACGCAGTATTTT. Translating it yields CSARDPQRSGTLPDTQYF.

This clonotype was seen more than once but under ten times. This chain links TRBV15 with TRBJ2-5; TRBD1 is a possible D gene (6 bases). The V gene's germline CDR1 is LNHNV and CDR2 YYDKDF (reference sequence). The CDR3 is made up of 14 amino acids. V lost 1 base and J 3 bases, leaving 9 bases between the germline ends. CDR3 sequence (DNA): TGTGCCACCAGCAGAGGGGGGCGGAAAGAGACCCAGTACTTC. Translated: CATSRGGRKETQYF. Complete variable domain (other parts from reference TRBV15 and TRBJ2-5): DAMVIQNPRYQVTQFGKPVTLSCSQTLNHNVMYWYQQKSSQAPKLLFHYYDKDFNNEADTPDNFQSRRPNTSFCFLDIRSPGLGDTAMYLCATSRGGRKETQYFGPGTRLLVL.

The chain couples TRBV3-1 to TRBJ1-2, with unresolved D. This CDR3 is 15 amino acids long. Germline CDR1 LGHDT, CDR2 YNNKEL (reference sequence). V lost 2 bases to trimming and J lost 4 bases, with 14 bases between them. CDR3 residues: CASSQQGGPSYGYTF. CDR3 DNA sequence: TGTGCCAGCAGCCAACAAGGCGGCCCCTCCTATGGCTACACCTTC.

This clonotype was picked up a small number of times. This chain joins TRBV7-2 and TRBJ2-3, with a weak D call TRBD2 (7 bases). V was cut by 7 bases and J by 3 bases, with 14 bases left in between. Germline V gives CDR1 SGHTA, CDR2 FQGNSA. The length of the CDR3 is 14 residues. DNA of the CDR3: TGTGCCAGCAACCAGGGAGGGGGAACAGATACGCAGTATTTT. Protein sequence: CASNQGGGTDTQYF.

This clonotype appeared a few times. V is TRBV12-3 or TRBV12-4 and J is TRBJ2-7; D might be TRBD1 (5 bases). The CDR3 runs 14 residues. V lost 3 bases to trimming and J lost 2 bases, with 11 bases between them. The CDR3 protein is CASSLPDRTYEQYF. CDR3 coding DNA: TGTGCCAGCAGTTTGCCCGACAGAACCTACGAGCAGTACTTC.

This chain links TRBV2 with TRBJ2-2, with D perhaps matching TRBD1 (5 bases). V shed 3 bases and J shed 2 bases, with 10 bases lying between them. Germline V gives CDR1 SNHLY, CDR2 FYNNEI. This CDR3 is built from 15 residues. This CDR3 is CASSEMGHNTGELFF. The CDR3 coding sequence is TGTGCCAGCAGTGAGATGGGGCACAACACCGGGGAGCTGTTTTTT.

The CDR3: CSVGEGAIYGYTF. The CDR3 nucleotides are TGCAGCGTTGGGGAGGGTGCAATCTATGGCTACACCTTC. The chain carries TRBV29-1 and TRBJ1-2, with D unclear. The length of the CDR3 is 13 residues. The V end lost 4 bases, the J end lost 4 bases, and 13 bases lay between the germline ends. CDR1 is SQVTM and CDR2 is ANQGSEA in the germline V gene.

There are many counts of this clonotype. The V gene is TRBV4-1, the J gene TRBJ1-4, with 7 positions matching TRBD1. CDR1 and CDR2 from the germline V gene are MGHRA and YSYEKL. The length of the CDR3 is 15 residues. V shed 4 bases, J shed 8 bases, and the junction held 10 bases outside the gene matches. In DNA, the CDR3 is TGCGCCAGCAGCCTAGACAGGGTAGGGGGGGAAAAACTGTTTTTT. It specifies CASSLDRVGGEKLFF.

This clonotype was counted a few times. The V call is TRBV5-1, the J call TRBJ2-5; no reliable D call. The germline V gene has CDR1 SGHRS and CDR2 YFSETQ. CDR3 length equals 16 residues. V was pared by 4 bases and J by 0 bases, with 16 bases between. In nucleotides, the CDR3 is TGCGCCAGCAGCCGGCCCACTTTGACGGACCAAGAGACCCAGTACTTC. Translating it yields CASSRPTLTDQETQYF.

The chain joins TRBV30 to TRBJ1-2; TRBD1 matches 9 bases. The V gene's germline CDR1 is GTSNPN and CDR2 SVGIG (reference sequence). After removal of 5 bases from V and 0 bases from J, the junction contained 4 bases not matched to a gene. This CDR3 region has 14 residues. The CDR3 nucleotides read TGTGCCTGGGACAGGGGGACACCTAACTATGGCTACACCTTC. Amino acids: CAWDRGTPNYGYTF.

The chain has TRBV27 and TRBJ2-2, with 12 bases identical to TRBD2. The J segment lost 4 bases and the V segment lost 3 bases, leaving 6 bases of the junction unmatched. The CDR3 contains 17 residues. Germline V CDR1 and CDR2: MNHEY, SMNVEV (reference sequence). Written as DNA, the CDR3 is TGTGCCAGCAGTTTTTCTAGCGGGAGGGCAGGCACCGGGGAGCTGTTTTTT. Encoded protein: CASSFSSGRAGTGELFF.

This clonotype turned up a few times. The chain links TRBV25-1 to TRBJ2-7, with 7 positions matching TRBD1. This CDR3 comprises 13 residues. V shed 10 bases and J 4 bases; nucleotides not matched to a gene: 10. Germline-derived CDR1 and CDR2 are MGHDK and SYGVNS. The CDR3 reads CATETGDLYEQYF. In DNA form, the CDR3 reads TGTGCCACCGAAACAGGGGACCTTTACGAGCAGTACTTC.

The chain links TRBV4-1 to TRBJ2-7; unclear D gene. The germline CDR1 and CDR2 sequences are MGHRA and YSYEKL. The CDR3 covers 15 residues. Trimming shortened V by 4 bases and J by 0 bases, and 13 bases separated the two germline ends. Here the CDR3 DNA reads TGCGCCAGCAGCCCCTTCGCCCTGAGCTCCTACGAGCAGTACTTC. Its protein is CASSPFALSSYEQYF.

This clonotype was recorded many times. The rearrangement uses TRBV5-1 and TRBJ2-1; D not certain. Germline V gene data show CDR1 as SGHRS and CDR2 as YFSETQ. Trimming took off 1 base at V and 6 bases at J, with 14 bases between the two ends. This CDR3 has 15 amino acids. The CDR3 sequence is CASSLTAERANEQFF. The CDR3, as DNA: TGCGCCAGCAGCTTGACCGCCGAAAGGGCCAATGAGCAGTTCTTC.

The J gene is TRBJ1-1, the V gene TRBV7-9, with a weak D call TRBD1 (5 bases). The CDR3 is made up of 15 amino acids. In germline, CDR1 is SEHNR, CDR2 FQNEAQ (reference sequence). Between the trimmed V and J ends, which lost 2 bases and 2 bases, there was a span of 12 bases. This CDR3 reads CASSLYQGLNTEAFF. Written as DNA, the CDR3 is TGTGCCAGCAGCTTATATCAGGGTCTCAACACTGAAGCTTTCTTT. The whole variable domain, filled in from reference TRBV7-9 and TRBJ1-1, reads DTGVSQNPRHKITKRGQNVTFRCDPISEHNRLYWYRQTLGQGPEFLTYFQNEAQLEKSRLLSDRFSAERPKGSFSTLEIQRTEQGDSAMYLCASSLYQGLNTEAFFGQGTRLTVV.

This chain connects TRBV10-3 to TRBJ2-1; D gene uncertain. Germline CDR1 reads ENHRY; CDR2 reads SYGVKD. This CDR3 has 15 residues. The V end lost 10 bases, the J end lost 5 bases, and 21 bases lay between the germline ends. Here the CDR3 DNA reads TGTGCCACATCAGATTTTCCAACTCGAGACAATGAGCAGTTCTTC. Translating it yields CATSDFPTRDNEQFF.

This clonotype showed up just a few times. The J gene is TRBJ1-6, the V gene TRBV10-3, with TRBD1 matching over 7 bases. The V segment lost 10 bases and the J segment 10 bases; nucleotides outside the gene matches: 7. Germline CDR1 ENHRY, CDR2 SYGVKD. The length of the CDR3 is 12 residues. CDR3 protein: CATWDSSSPLHF. The CDR3 DNA reads TGTGCCACCTGGGACAGCAGCTCACCCCTCCACTTT.

This clonotype was recorded a few times. This chain joins TRBV20-1 and TRBJ2-2; D might be TRBD1 or TRBD2, each matching 5 bases. Germline CDR1 and CDR2: DFQATT and SNEGSKA (reference sequence). V gave up 0 bases and J gave up 5 bases, with 10 bases separating them. The length of the CDR3 is 14 residues. CDR3 residues: CSARDGGRTGELFF. As DNA, the CDR3 is TGCAGTGCTAGAGATGGGGGTCGTACCGGGGAGCTGTTTTTT.

This sequence joins TRBV4-3 and TRBJ2-5, with no clear D. This CDR3 is built from 15 residues. Per the germline V gene, CDR1 is LGHNA and CDR2 is YSLEER. V was clipped by 0 bases and J by 5 bases, with 13 bases between them. The CDR3 protein is CASSQDASPWETQYF. The CDR3 DNA reads as TGCGCCAGCAGCCAAGATGCCTCCCCCTGGGAGACCCAGTACTTC.

This clonotype appeared many times. This rearrangement joins TRBV27 to TRBJ2-7; possible D gene TRBD2, 5 bases. Germline CDR1 reads MNHEY; CDR2 reads SMNVEV (reference sequence). Trimming left V 9 bases short and J 6 bases short, with 9 bases between. The CDR3 consists of 10 residues. The DNA of the CDR3 is TGTGCCAGTCTGCTAGCCGAGCAGTACTTC. This codes for CASLLAEQYF.

This chain links TRBV23-1 with TRBJ1-5; TRBD1 aligns across 7 bases. TRBV23-1 is classed as an ORF, of uncertain function. This CDR3 contains 16 residues. V trimming: 0 bases; J trimming: 5 bases; junction bases outside the gene matches: 7. This chain's CDR3 is CASSQSSRGIDQPQHF. The CDR3 region has the DNA TGCGCCAGCAGTCAATCGTCCAGGGGGATCGATCAGCCCCAGCATTTT.

This clonotype was seen a handful of times. The genes are TRBV20-1 and TRBJ2-2, with 13 positions matching TRBD2. Germline CDR1 reads DFQATT; CDR2 reads SNEGSKA (reference sequence). With V trimmed by 1 base and J by 6 bases, 2 bases remained unmatched. CDR3 length: 15 residues. CDR3 sequence: CSARGTSGSAGELFF. DNA of the CDR3: TGCAGTGCTAGAGGGACTAGCGGGAGCGCCGGGGAGCTGTTTTTT.

The chain combines TRBV14 with TRBJ1-2, with unresolved D. Germline V gene sequence: CDR1 SGHDN, CDR2 FVKESK. CDR3 size: 15 residues. Trimming took 1 base from V and 6 from J, leaving 15 bases between them. The DNA of the CDR3 is TGTGCCAGCAGCCAAGGTCTCTGGGGTTACAATGGCTACACCTTC. Its translation is CASSQGLWGYNGYTF. Full variable domain (remainder filled in from reference TRBV14 and TRBJ1-2): EAGVTQFPSHSVIEKGQTVTLRCDPISGHDNLYWYRRVMGKEIKFLLHFVKESKQDESGMPNNRFLAERTGGTYSTLKVQPAELEDSGVYFCASSQGLWGYNGYTFGSGTRLTVV.

The gene calls are TRBV7-3 and TRBJ2-2, with 13 nucleotides matching TRBD2. Germline V gene sequence: CDR1 SGHTA, CDR2 FQGTGA. CDR3 size: 16 residues. J was trimmed by 8 bases and V by 5 bases; bases with no gene match: 8. The DNA for the CDR3 is TGTGCCAGCAGCGCCGGACTAGCGGGAGCTGCTGGGGAGCTGTTTTTT. Its translation: CASSAGLAGAAGELFF.

This chain links TRBV7-8 with TRBJ2-7; 9 nucleotides align to TRBD2. Per germline, CDR1 SGHVS and CDR2 FQNEAQ. The CDR3 covers 15 residues. The V gene end was trimmed by 1 base and the J gene end by 2 bases; junction bases not matched to a gene: 3. The CDR3 DNA reads TGTGCCAGCAGCTTAGTCCTAGCGGGGACCTACGAGCAGTACTTC. This encodes CASSLVLAGTYEQYF.